The rows below give T cell receptor beta chains drawn from one sample of a study of CD8 T cells in Susac syndrome. From the immunoSEQ multiplex PCR reads, TCRdb called clonotypes with MiXCR, one entry per CDR3 protein. The sample includes 40,000 to 60,000 distinct CDR3 sequences, roughly 93% of them seen just once. The material sequenced was CD8+ T cells from PBMCs. The receptors stem from a human donor with multiple sclerosis. Each CDR3 is given with its conserved first and last residue. D genes are given only for firm matches. Some rows have no size entry. The others give once, few or many, or a class for an expanded clone.

14	TRBV28	-	-	TRBJ2-2	TGTGCCAGCAGTTGGGTGATCGGGCCCGGGGAGCTGTTTTTT	CASSWVIGPGELFF
14	TRBV12-3/TRBV12-4	-	-	TRBJ1-1	TGTGCCAGCAACTGGGGGGTCGGGAGCACTGAAGCTTTCTTT	CASNWGVGSTEAFF
13	TRBV30	-	-	TRBJ1-4	TGTGCCTGGATGGGAGCTAGGGACGAAAAACTGTTTTTT	CAWMGARDEKLFF
14	TRBV6-6	-	TRBD1	TRBJ1-1	TGTGCCAGCAGTGACAGGGGAATGAACACTGAAGCTTTCTTT	CASSDRGMNTEAFF
14	TRBV12-3/TRBV12-4	-	-	TRBJ2-1	TGTGCCAGCAGTTTCCCAGGAGCTAGCAATGAGCAGTTCTTC	CASSFPGASNEQFF
16	TRBV6-1	-	-	TRBJ2-7	TGTGCCAGCAGCTCCCTCCGTTGGAGGCGCCGGTACGAGCAGTACTTC	CASSSLRWRRRYEQYF
18	TRBV28	-	TRBD1	TRBJ2-7	TGTGCCAGCATGCCCCGGGACAGGGCGCCGACCCACTCCTACGAGCAGTACTTC	CASMPRDRAPTHSYEQYF
14	TRBV2	-	-	TRBJ1-5	TGTGCCAGCAGTGGAAGAGGGAGCAATCAGCCCCAGCATTTT	CASSGRGSNQPQHF
14	TRBV2	-	-	TRBJ1-4	TGTGCCACCGTAAAACAGGGAGAAGGTGAAAAACTGTTTTTT	CATVKQGEGEKLFF
12	TRBV27	-	-	TRBJ1-1	TGTGCCAGCAGTTTACCCGGGACGGATGCTTTCTTT	CASSLPGTDAFF
14	TRBV20-1	-	-	TRBJ1-2	TGCAGTGCTAGTGTTCCCCTCTCTGACTATGGCTACACCTTC	CSASVPLSDYGYTF
15	TRBV5-4	few	-	TRBJ2-7	TGTGCCAGCAGCTTGGAGCCGGGGCTCTCATACGAGCAGTACTTC	CASSLEPGLSYEQYF
8	TRBV11-3	-	-	TRBJ2-7	TGTGCCAGCAGCTTAGGTTTCTTC	CASSLGFF
16	TRBV29-1	-	-	TRBJ1-2	TGCAGCGTTGAAGAGGCCCGGGCAGGGCCTGCAGGGGGCTACACCTTC	CSVEEARAGPAGGYTF
18	TRBV7-9	-	-	TRBJ2-2	TGTGCCAGCAGCTTTACTCCGACCGGGACGGCGAACACCGGGGAGCTGTTTTTT	CASSFTPTGTANTGELFF
13	TRBV20-1	-	-	TRBJ1-2	TGCAGTGTTCTGGACGGGAAAAACTATGGCTACACCTTC	CSVLDGKNYGYTF
12	TRBV5-5	-	-	TRBJ1-1	TGTGCCAGCAGCTTGGAGGGGATTGAAGCTTTCTTT	CASSLEGIEAFF
14	TRBV5-1	-	-	TRBJ1-3	TGCGCCAGCAGCTTGGCGGATCCGAGAAACACCATATATTTT	CASSLADPRNTIYF
16	TRBV6-1	-	-	TRBJ1-5	TGTGCCAGCAGTGAAGGGACTCGGCGGTTAAATCAGCCCCAGCATTTT	CASSEGTRRLNQPQHF
17	TRBV6-2/TRBV6-3	-	-	TRBJ2-6	TGTGCCAGCATCTTGACAGGTCCTTGGGCTGGGGCCAACGTCCTGACTTTC	CASILTGPWAGANVLTF
15	TRBV11-2	-	-	TRBJ2-1	TGTGCCAGCAGCTATACAGCAATCTCCTACAATGAGCAGTTCTTC	CASSYTAISYNEQFF
16	TRBV19	once	-	TRBJ2-4	TGTGCCAGTAGTATCGGGTTCCCCGCGGCCAAAAACATTCAGTACTTC	CASSIGFPAAKNIQYF
14	TRBV7-9	-	-	TRBJ2-4	TGTGCCAGCAGGGGGGGACAGTCCAAAAACATTCAGTACTTC	CASRGGQSKNIQYF
13	TRBV7-2	-	TRBD2	TRBJ2-3	TGTGCCATCAGCGGGGGCATCCCTTATACGCAGTTTTTT	CAISGGIPYTQFF
11	TRBV29-1	-	-	TRBJ1-1	TGCAGCGTTGACAAGAACACTGAAGCTTTCTTT	CSVDKNTEAFF
15	TRBV27	-	-	TRBJ2-2	TGTGCCAGCAGCGAGGGAGTTACGAACACCGGGGAGCTGTTTTTT	CASSEGVTNTGELFF
14	TRBV20-1	-	TRBD1	TRBJ1-3	TGCAGTGCCTGGTCCGGGACAGGGCGAAACACCATATATTTT	CSAWSGTGRNTIYF
15	TRBV19	-	TRBD1	TRBJ1-1	TGTGCCAGTAGTCCCGGGACAGGGGCCGCTAGTGGGGCTTTCTTT	CASSPGTGAASGAFF
15	TRBV9	-	TRBD1	TRBJ1-1	TGTGCCAGCAGCGTATCCGCACAGGGGGGCACTGAAGCTTTCTTT	CASSVSAQGGTEAFF
15	TRBV9	-	-	TRBJ1-3	TGTGCCAGCAGCGTAGGGTCGGCAGTCGGAAACACCATATATTTT	CASSVGSAVGNTIYF
16	TRBV15	-	TRBD1	TRBJ2-6	TGTGCCACTAGGCAGGGGGTAGGGTCTGGGGCCAACGTCCTGACTTTC	CATRQGVGSGANVLTF
13	TRBV19	-	-	TRBJ1-2	TGTGCCAGTAACCCAGGGGCAATCTATGGCTACACCTTC	CASNPGAIYGYTF
14	TRBV7-9	-	TRBD1	TRBJ2-7	TGTGCCAGCAGCACGGGACAGGGTCTCGACGAGCAGTACTTC	CASSTGQGLDEQYF
16	TRBV7-9	-	TRBD2	TRBJ2-1	TGTGCCAGCAGCACGGGGACTAGCGGTACATGGAATGAGCAGTTCTTC	CASSTGTSGTWNEQFF
16	TRBV7-6	-	-	TRBJ2-7	TGTGCCAGCAGCTTGGGCCAGCGACTAAGCTCCTACGAGCAGTACTTC	CASSLGQRLSSYEQYF
14	TRBV27	-	TRBD1	TRBJ2-3	TGTGCCAGCAGTTCAGGGGGCCCCACAGATACGCAGTATTTT	CASSSGGPTDTQYF
15	TRBV9	-	-	TRBJ1-2	TGTGCCAGCAGCGCCCCCCAACACGGGTCGTTTGGCTACACCTTC	CASSAPQHGSFGYTF
14	TRBV7-2	-	-	TRBJ1-1	TGTGCCAGCAGCTTAGGGGGGCTGAACACTGAAGCTTTCTTT	CASSLGGLNTEAFF
14	TRBV6-2/TRBV6-3	-	-	TRBJ1-1	TGTGCCAGCAGAAAGTGGGGGAAGGGGACTGAAGCTTTCTTT	CASRKWGKGTEAFF